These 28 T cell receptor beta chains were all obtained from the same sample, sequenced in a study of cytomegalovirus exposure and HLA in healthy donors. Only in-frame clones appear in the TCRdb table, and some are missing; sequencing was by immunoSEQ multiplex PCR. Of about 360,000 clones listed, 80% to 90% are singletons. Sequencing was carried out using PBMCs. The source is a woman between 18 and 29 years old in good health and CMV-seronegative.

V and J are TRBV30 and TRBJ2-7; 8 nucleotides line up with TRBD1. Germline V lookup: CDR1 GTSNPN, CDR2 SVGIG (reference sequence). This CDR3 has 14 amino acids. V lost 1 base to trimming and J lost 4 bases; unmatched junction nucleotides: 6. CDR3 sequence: CAWSGGTGRYEQYF. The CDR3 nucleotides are TGTGCCTGGAGTGGCGGGACAGGTAGATACGAGCAGTACTTC.

The CDR3 is CASSPPDWNTGELFF. The DNA for the CDR3 is TGTGCCAGCAGCCCGCCGGACTGGAACACCGGGGAGCTGTTTTTT. The chain employs TRBV7-8 and TRBJ2-2, with D possibly matching TRBD2 (5 bases). V lost 5 bases, J lost 1 base, and 11 bases lay in between. The CDR3 totals 15 residues. CDR1 and CDR2 (germline): SGHVS, FQNEAQ. Full variable domain (remainder filled in from reference TRBV7-8 and TRBJ2-2): GAGVSQSPRYKVAKRGQDVALRCDPISGHVSLFWYQQALGQGPEFLTYFQNEAQLDKSGLPSDRFFAERPEGSVSTLKIQRTQQEDSAVYLCASSPPDWNTGELFFGEGSRLTVL.

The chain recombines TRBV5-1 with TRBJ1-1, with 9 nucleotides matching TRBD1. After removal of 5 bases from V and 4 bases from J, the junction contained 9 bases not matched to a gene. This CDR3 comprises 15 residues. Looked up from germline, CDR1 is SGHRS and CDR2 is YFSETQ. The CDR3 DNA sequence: TGCGCCAGCAGTAGCGCAGGACAGGGGTCCACTGAAGCTTTCTTT. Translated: CASSSAGQGSTEAFF.

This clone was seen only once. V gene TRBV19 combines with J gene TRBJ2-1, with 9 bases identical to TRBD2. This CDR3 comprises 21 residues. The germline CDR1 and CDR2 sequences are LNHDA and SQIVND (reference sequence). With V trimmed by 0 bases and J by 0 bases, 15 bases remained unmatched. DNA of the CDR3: TGTGCCAGTAGTATAGACCATCTAGCGGGGTCCGACCCGGGCTCCTACAATGAGCAGTTCTTC. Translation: CASSIDHLAGSDPGSYNEQFF.

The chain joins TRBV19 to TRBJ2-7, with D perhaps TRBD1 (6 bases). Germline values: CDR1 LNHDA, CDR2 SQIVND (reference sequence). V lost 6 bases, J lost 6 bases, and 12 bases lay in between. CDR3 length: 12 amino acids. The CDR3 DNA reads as TGTGCCAGTAGGGGCAGGGGTTCCGAGCAGTACTTC. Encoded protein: CASRGRGSEQYF.

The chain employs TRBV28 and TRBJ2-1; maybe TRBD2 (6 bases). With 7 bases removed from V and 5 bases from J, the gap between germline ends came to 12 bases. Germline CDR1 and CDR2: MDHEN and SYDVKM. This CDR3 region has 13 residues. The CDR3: CASKTGEHNEQFF. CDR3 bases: TGTGCCAGCAAGACGGGAGAGCACAATGAGCAGTTCTTC.

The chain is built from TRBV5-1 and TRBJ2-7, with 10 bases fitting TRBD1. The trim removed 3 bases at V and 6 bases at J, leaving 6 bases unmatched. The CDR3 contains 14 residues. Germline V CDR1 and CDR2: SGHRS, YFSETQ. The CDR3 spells CASSSGQGSPEQYF. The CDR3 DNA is TGCGCCAGCAGCTCGGGACAGGGGAGCCCCGAGCAGTACTTC.

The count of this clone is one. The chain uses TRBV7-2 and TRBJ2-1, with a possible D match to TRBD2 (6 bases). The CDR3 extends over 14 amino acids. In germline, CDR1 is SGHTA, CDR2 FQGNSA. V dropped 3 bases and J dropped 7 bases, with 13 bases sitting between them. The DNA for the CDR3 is TGTGCCAGCAGCTTCATCTATAGCGGTAATGAGCAGTTCTTC. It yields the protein CASSFIYSGNEQFF.

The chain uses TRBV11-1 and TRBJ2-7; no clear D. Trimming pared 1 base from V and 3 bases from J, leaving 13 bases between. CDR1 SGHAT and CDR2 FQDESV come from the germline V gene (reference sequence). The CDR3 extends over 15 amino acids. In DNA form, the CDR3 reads TGTGCCAGCAGCTTAGAGTCTAGTGCATTCTACGAGCAGTACTTC. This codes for CASSLESSAFYEQYF.

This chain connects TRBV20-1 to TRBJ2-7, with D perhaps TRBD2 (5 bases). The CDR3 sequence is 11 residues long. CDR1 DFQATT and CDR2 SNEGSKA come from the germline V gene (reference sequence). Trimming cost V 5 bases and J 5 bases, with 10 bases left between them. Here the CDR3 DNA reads TGCAGTGCTGCGGGTACCGACGAGCAGTACTTC. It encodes CSAAGTDEQYF.

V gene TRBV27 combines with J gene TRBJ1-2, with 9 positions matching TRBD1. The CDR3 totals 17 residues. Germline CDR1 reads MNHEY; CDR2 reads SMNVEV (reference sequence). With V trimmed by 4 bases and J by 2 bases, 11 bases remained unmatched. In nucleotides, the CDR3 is TGTGCCAGCAGTTCCTTCTCCCTGACAGGGGGGAACTATGGCTACACCTTC. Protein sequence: CASSSFSLTGGNYGYTF.

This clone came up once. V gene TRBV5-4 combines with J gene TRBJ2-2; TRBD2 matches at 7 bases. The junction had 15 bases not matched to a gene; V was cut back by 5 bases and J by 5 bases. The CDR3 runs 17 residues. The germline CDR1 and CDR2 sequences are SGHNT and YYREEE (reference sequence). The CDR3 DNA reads TGTGCCAGCAGTCCCCGGGGTGGCGGGAGTAGAACCGGGGAGCTGTTTTTT. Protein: CASSPRGGGSRTGELFF.

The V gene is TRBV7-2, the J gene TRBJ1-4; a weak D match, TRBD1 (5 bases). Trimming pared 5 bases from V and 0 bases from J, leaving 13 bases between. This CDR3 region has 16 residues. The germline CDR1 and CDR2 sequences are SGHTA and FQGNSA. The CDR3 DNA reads TGTGCCAGCAGCACAGGACGGATGGCAACTAATGAAAAACTGTTTTTT. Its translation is CASSTGRMATNEKLFF.

This CDR3 is CASSEPPSDPTNGELFF. As DNA, the CDR3 is TGTGCCAGCAGTGAACCTCCTAGCGACCCAACAAACGGGGAGCTGTTTTTT. The chain has TRBV2 and TRBJ2-2; a weak D match, TRBD2 (6 bases). This CDR3 has 17 residues. Germline V CDR1 and CDR2: SNHLY, FYNNEI. Trimming took 2 bases from V and 7 from J, leaving 20 bases between them.

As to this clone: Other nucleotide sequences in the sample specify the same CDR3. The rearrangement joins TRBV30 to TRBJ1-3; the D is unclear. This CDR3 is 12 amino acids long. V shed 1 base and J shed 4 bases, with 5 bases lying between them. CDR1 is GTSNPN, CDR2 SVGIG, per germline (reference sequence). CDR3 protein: CAWSASGNTIYF. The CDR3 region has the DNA TGTGCCTGGAGTGCCTCGGGAAACACCATATATTTT.

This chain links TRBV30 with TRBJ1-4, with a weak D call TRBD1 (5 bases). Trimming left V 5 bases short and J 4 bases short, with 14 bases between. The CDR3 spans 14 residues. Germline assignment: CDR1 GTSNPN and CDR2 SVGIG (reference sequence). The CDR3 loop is CAWGPGLSNEKLFF. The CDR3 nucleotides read TGTGCCTGGGGACCGGGACTGAGTAATGAAAAACTGTTTTTT.

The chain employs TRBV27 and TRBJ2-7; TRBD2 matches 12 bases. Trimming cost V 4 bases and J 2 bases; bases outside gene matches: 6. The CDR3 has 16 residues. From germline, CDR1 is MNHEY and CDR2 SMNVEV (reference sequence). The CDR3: CASSSRLAGVTYEQYF. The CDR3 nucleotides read TGTGCCAGCAGTTCAAGACTAGCGGGGGTCACCTACGAGCAGTACTTC.

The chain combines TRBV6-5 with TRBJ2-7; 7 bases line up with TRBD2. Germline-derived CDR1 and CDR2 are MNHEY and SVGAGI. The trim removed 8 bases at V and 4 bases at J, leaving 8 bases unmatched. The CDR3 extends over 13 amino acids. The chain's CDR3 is CASGRELAYEQYF. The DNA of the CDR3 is TGTGCCAGCGGGCGGGAGTTGGCTTACGAGCAGTACTTC.

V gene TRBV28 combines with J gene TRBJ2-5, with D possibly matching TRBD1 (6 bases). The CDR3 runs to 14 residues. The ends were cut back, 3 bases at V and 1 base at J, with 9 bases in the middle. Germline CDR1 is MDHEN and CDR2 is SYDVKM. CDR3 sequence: CASSLYRAQETQYF. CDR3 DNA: TGTGCCAGCAGTTTGTACAGGGCCCAAGAGACCCAGTACTTC.

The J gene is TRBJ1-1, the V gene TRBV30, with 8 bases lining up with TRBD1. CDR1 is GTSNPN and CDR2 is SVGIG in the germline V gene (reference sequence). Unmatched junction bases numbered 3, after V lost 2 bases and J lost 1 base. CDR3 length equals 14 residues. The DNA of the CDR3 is TGTGCCTGGAGTTTGGACAGGGCGAACACTGAAGCTTTCTTT. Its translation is CAWSLDRANTEAFF.

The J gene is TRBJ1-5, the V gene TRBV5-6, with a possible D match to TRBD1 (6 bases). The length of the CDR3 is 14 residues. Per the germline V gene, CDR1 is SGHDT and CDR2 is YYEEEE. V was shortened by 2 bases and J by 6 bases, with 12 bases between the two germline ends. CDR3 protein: CASSLGGGPQPQHF. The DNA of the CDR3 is TGTGCCAGCAGCTTAGGGGGTGGCCCTCAGCCCCAGCATTTT.

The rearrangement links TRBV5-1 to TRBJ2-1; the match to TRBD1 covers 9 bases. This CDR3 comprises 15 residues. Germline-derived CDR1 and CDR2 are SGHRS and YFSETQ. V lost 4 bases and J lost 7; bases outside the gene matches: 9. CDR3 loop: CASSLGQGLLNEQFF. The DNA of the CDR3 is TGCGCCAGCAGCCTTGGACAGGGGCTTTTAAATGAGCAGTTCTTC. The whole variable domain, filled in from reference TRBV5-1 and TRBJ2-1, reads KAGVTQTPRYLIKTRGQQVTLSCSPISGHRSVSWYQQTPGQGLQFLFEYFSETQRNKGNFPGRFSGRQFSNSRSEMNVSTLELGDSALYLCASSLGQGLLNEQFFGPGTRLTVL.

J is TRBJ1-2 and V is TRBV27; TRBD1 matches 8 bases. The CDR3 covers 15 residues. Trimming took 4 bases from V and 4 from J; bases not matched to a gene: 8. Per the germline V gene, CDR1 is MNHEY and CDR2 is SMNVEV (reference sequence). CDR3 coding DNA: TGTGCCAGCAGTTCCCGATCTACAGGGGGCTATGGCTACACCTTC. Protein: CASSSRSTGGYGYTF.

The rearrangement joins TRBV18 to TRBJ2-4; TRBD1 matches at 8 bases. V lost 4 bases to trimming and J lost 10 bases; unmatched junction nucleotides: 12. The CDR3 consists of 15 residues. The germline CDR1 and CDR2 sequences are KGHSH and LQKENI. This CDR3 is CASSRETGALGIQYF. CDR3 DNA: TGTGCCAGCTCACGGGAGACAGGGGCATTAGGGATTCAGTACTTC.

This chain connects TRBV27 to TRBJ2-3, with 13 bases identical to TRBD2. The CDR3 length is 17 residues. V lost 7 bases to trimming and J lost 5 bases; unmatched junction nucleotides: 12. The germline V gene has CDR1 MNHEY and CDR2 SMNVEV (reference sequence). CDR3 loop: CASKILLAGGREDTQYF. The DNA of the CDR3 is TGTGCCAGCAAGATATTACTAGCGGGAGGGCGAGAAGATACGCAGTATTTT.

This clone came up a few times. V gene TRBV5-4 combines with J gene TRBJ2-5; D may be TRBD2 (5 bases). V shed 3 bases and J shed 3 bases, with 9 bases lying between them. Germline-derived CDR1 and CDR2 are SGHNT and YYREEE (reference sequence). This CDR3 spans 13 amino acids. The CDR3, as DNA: TGTGCCAGCAGCTGGACGGAGGAAGAGACCCAGTACTTC. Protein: CASSWTEEETQYF. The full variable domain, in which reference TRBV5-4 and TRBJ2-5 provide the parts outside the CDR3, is ETGVTQSPTHLIKTRGQQVTLRCSSQSGHNTVSWYQQALGQGPQFIFQYYREEENGRGNFPPRFSGLQFPNYSSELNVNALELDDSALYLCASSWTEEETQYFGPGTRLLVL.

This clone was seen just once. The CDR3 here is CASMAGESSGANVLTF. The CDR3 DNA is TGTGCCAGCATGGCGGGGGAGTCCTCTGGGGCCAACGTCCTGACTTTC. The J gene is TRBJ2-6, the V gene TRBV2, with 7 bases lining up with TRBD2. Germline CDR1 and CDR2: SNHLY and FYNNEI. V lost 7 bases to trimming and J lost 0 bases; unmatched junction nucleotides: 6. There are 16 residues in the CDR3.

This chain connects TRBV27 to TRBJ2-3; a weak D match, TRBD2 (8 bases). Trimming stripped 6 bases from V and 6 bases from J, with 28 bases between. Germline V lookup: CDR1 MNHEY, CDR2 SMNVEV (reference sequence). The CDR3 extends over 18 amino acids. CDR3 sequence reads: CASRNRGFELAEGDTQYF. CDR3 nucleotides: TGTGCCAGCAGGAACAGGGGCTTTGAACTAGCGGAGGGGGATACGCAGTATTTT.